The 30 T cell receptor beta chains in this list originate from one sample, sequenced in a study of technical replicates of blood from several donors. Sequenced by immunoSEQ multiplex PCR; TCRdb stores in-frame clones only, minus some. This sample has roughly 70,000 clones, with about 94% found just once. Sequencing was done on a sample of T cells isolated from PBMCs. The receptor set was obtained from a human donor in good health.

The chain has TRBV4-2 and TRBJ1-5; D call uncertain. The V and J ends lost 2 bases and 1 base respectively, with 12 bases between them. Germline CDR1 is LGHNA and CDR2 is YNFKEQ. The CDR3 runs to 16 residues. CDR3: CASSQMEGWSNQPQHF. CDR3 sequence (DNA): TGTGCCAGCAGCCAAATGGAGGGTTGGAGCAATCAGCCCCAGCATTTT.

V is TRBV5-4 and J is TRBJ2-1, with a weak D call TRBD1 (6 bases). The germline CDR1 and CDR2 sequences are SGHNT and YYREEE (reference sequence). There are 11 residues in the CDR3. Trimming pared 5 bases from V and 9 bases from J, leaving 9 bases between. CDR3 in DNA: TGTGCCAGCAGGGTAGGGGGTGAGCAGTTCTTC. Its translation is CASRVGGEQFF.

CDR3: CASSFLGQSYEQYF. The CDR3 region has the DNA TGTGCCAGCAGTTTCCTAGGACAGTCCTACGAGCAGTACTTC. J is TRBJ2-7 and V is TRBV27, with D tentatively TRBD1 (6 bases). V lost 3 bases to trimming and J lost 1 base, with 10 bases between them. The CDR3 sequence is 14 residues long. Germline V gene data show CDR1 as MNHEY and CDR2 as SMNVEV (reference sequence).

The J gene is TRBJ2-3, the V gene TRBV4-2; TRBD2 matches 7 bases. The length of the CDR3 is 16 residues. Looked up from germline, CDR1 is LGHNA and CDR2 is YNFKEQ. Trimming removed 0 bases from V and 4 bases from J; junction bases left unmatched: 7. The chain's CDR3 is CASSQDAGDFPDTQYF. CDR3 DNA sequence: TGTGCCAGCAGCCAAGATGCGGGAGACTTTCCAGATACGCAGTATTTT.

The CDR3 here is CASSLIARGKNTEAFF. CDR3 coding DNA: TGTGCCAGCAGTTTAATCGCCAGGGGAAAAAACACTGAAGCTTTCTTT. The chain is built from TRBV6-5 and TRBJ1-1, with D perhaps matching TRBD1 (6 bases). CDR3 length: 16 residues. Germline V gene lookup returns CDR1 MNHEY and CDR2 SVGAGI. Trimming removed 4 bases at V and 2 bases at J, with 17 bases between.

The chain couples TRBV29-1 to TRBJ1-4; 11 nucleotides align to TRBD1. Trimming removed 4 bases from V and 8 bases from J; junction bases left unmatched: 0. CDR3 length equals 12 residues. CDR1 is SQVTM, CDR2 ANQGSEA, per germline. The chain's CDR3 is CSVGTGGEKLFF. CDR3 DNA: TGCAGCGTTGGGACAGGGGGCGAAAAACTGTTTTTT. Full variable domain (outside the CDR3, taken from reference TRBV29-1 and TRBJ1-4): SAVISQKPSRDICQRGTSLTIQCQVDSQVTMMFWYRQQPGQSLTLIATANQGSEATYESGFVIDKFPISRPNLTFSTLTVSNMSPEDSSIYLCSVGTGGEKLFFGSGTQLSVL.

This chain joins TRBV5-4 and TRBJ2-7; 8 bases align to TRBD2. Germline CDR1 is SGHNT and CDR2 is YYREEE (reference sequence). The CDR3 is 15 residues long. Germline trimming cut 0 bases from V and 0 bases from J; bases unmatched to any gene: 2. The CDR3 reads CASSLGGRSSYEQYF. CDR3 nucleotide sequence: TGTGCCAGCAGCTTGGGCGGGAGGAGCTCCTACGAGCAGTACTTC.

The CDR3 sequence is CASSESGTTYGYTF. The CDR3 coding sequence is TGCGCCAGCAGTGAGTCGGGGACAACCTATGGCTACACCTTC. The gene calls are TRBV10-1 and TRBJ1-2; tentative D call: TRBD1 (6 bases). Germline V gives CDR1 WNHNN, CDR2 SYGVQD (reference sequence). The CDR3 is 14 amino acids. V was trimmed by 0 bases and J by 4 bases, leaving 9 bases between them.

This chain joins TRBV19 and TRBJ1-1; unclear D gene. The CDR3 length is 18 residues. V lost 3 bases and J 2 bases, leaving 22 bases between the germline ends. The germline CDR1 and CDR2 sequences are LNHDA and SQIVND (reference sequence). The CDR3 coding sequence is TGTGCCAGTAGTATCATCGTTCGGGTTGAACGGCTCAACACTGAAGCTTTCTTT. Protein product: CASSIIVRVERLNTEAFF.

The V gene is TRBV30, the J gene TRBJ2-7; 8 nucleotides align to TRBD2. Germline V gene data show CDR1 as GTSNPN and CDR2 as SVGIG (reference sequence). This CDR3 is built from 14 residues. V was clipped by 2 bases and J by 0 bases; unmatched bases: 3. CDR3: CAWSREGSSYEQYF. Here the CDR3 DNA reads TGTGCCTGGAGTCGGGAGGGATCCTCCTACGAGCAGTACTTC. Full variable domain (remainder filled in from reference TRBV30 and TRBJ2-7): SQTIHQWPATLVQPVGSPLSLECTVEGTSNPNLYWYRQAAGRGLQLLFYSVGIGQISSEVPQNLSASRPQDRQFILSSKKLLLSDSGFYLCAWSREGSSYEQYFGPGTRLTVT.

The chain recombines TRBV10-1 with TRBJ2-7, with unresolved D. Trimming shortened V by 3 bases and J by 2 bases, and 11 bases separated the two germline ends. Germline V lookup: CDR1 WNHNN, CDR2 SYGVQD (reference sequence). This CDR3 region has 14 residues. DNA for the CDR3: TGCGCCAGCAGTGACTCCGGCCTAGCCTACGAGCAGTACTTC. Translated, it gives CASSDSGLAYEQYF.

The rearrangement joins TRBV6-6 to TRBJ2-3; TRBD1 matches at 7 bases. Germline CDR1 and CDR2: MNHNY and SVGAGI (reference sequence). The CDR3 is 15 residues long. Unmatched junction bases numbered 10, after V lost 8 bases and J lost 2 bases. Here the CDR3 reads CASEPRDSLTDTQYF. The CDR3 bases are TGTGCCAGCGAGCCCAGGGACAGCCTCACAGATACGCAGTATTTT.

The chain carries TRBV10-3 and TRBJ2-7; TRBD2 agrees at 14 bases. From germline, CDR1 is ENHRY and CDR2 SYGVKD. J lost 5 bases, V lost 10 bases, and 4 bases had no gene match. The CDR3 extends over 13 amino acids. CDR3 residues: CATGTSGSNEQYF. CDR3 sequence (DNA): TGTGCCACCGGGACTAGCGGGAGTAACGAGCAGTACTTC.

V usage is TRBV2 and J usage is TRBJ2-5; 12 nucleotides line up with TRBD2. Per germline, CDR1 SNHLY and CDR2 FYNNEI. Germline trimming cut 8 bases from V and 4 bases from J; bases unmatched to any gene: 8. The CDR3 consists of 15 residues. This CDR3 is CASRKTSGSLETQYF. CDR3 nucleotides: TGTGCCAGCCGAAAGACTAGCGGGAGCTTAGAGACCCAGTACTTC.

This rearrangement joins TRBV6-5 to TRBJ1-1; D is undetermined. The CDR3 spans 13 residues. V was clipped by 2 bases and J by 5 bases, with 9 bases between them. Germline lookup yields CDR1 MNHEY and CDR2 SVGAGI. The CDR3 sequence is CASSYGLETEAFF. DNA of the CDR3: TGTGCCAGCAGTTACGGGTTGGAGACTGAAGCTTTCTTT.

This clone was recorded only once. This chain connects TRBV4-1 to TRBJ2-7, with a tentative D call TRBD2 (6 bases). Deletions cut 1 base from V and 3 bases from J, with 10 bases between. CDR3 length equals 14 residues. Per the germline V gene, CDR1 is MGHRA and CDR2 is YSYEKL. The CDR3 DNA sequence: TGCGCCAGCAGCCAAGTGGAGGGGATCTACGAGCAGTACTTC. Residues: CASSQVEGIYEQYF.

CDR3 loop: CASSLGREQETQYF. The CDR3 DNA is TGTGCCAGCAGCTTAGGGCGGGAGCAAGAGACCCAGTACTTC. The chain is built from TRBV7-9 and TRBJ2-5; 7 bases are a match to TRBD2. The trim removed 1 base at V and 2 bases at J, leaving 1 base unmatched. The germline V gene has CDR1 SEHNR and CDR2 FQNEAQ (reference sequence). The CDR3 is 14 amino acids. The whole variable domain, filled in from reference TRBV7-9 and TRBJ2-5, reads DTGVSQNPRHKITKRGQNVTFRCDPISEHNRLYWYRQTLGQGPEFLTYFQNEAQLEKSRLLSDRFSAERPKGSFSTLEIQRTEQGDSAMYLCASSLGREQETQYFGPGTRLLVL.

The chain joins TRBV7-3 to TRBJ2-7; TRBD1 aligns across 8 bases. CDR3 length: 13 residues. The germline V gene encodes CDR1 SGHTA and CDR2 FQGTGA. Trimming at V came to 5 bases and at J to 3 bases, leaving 3 bases not matched to a gene. Here the CDR3 DNA reads TGTGCCAGCAGCCCCGGGACAGGCTACGAGCAGTACTTC. This encodes CASSPGTGYEQYF.

The chain is built from TRBV10-3 and TRBJ1-2; 10 nucleotides match TRBD1. The CDR3 covers 18 residues. With V trimmed by 2 bases and J by 0 bases, 9 bases remained unmatched. The germline gives CDR1 ENHRY, CDR2 SYGVKD. CDR3 bases: TGTGCCATCAGTGAGGGGGGGACAGGGGAATATGCTAACTATGGCTACACCTTC. Residues: CAISEGGTGEYANYGYTF.

This chain uses TRBV7-9 with TRBJ1-5, with TRBD1 matching 9 bases. The CDR3 totals 14 residues. Germline V gene sequence: CDR1 SEHNR, CDR2 FQNEAQ (reference sequence). Trimming removed 4 bases from V and 7 bases from J; junction bases left unmatched: 5. CDR3 DNA: TGTGCCAGCAGCTCAGGACAGGGGAGGCAGCCCCAGCATTTT. As protein: CASSSGQGRQPQHF.

This chain uses TRBV11-3 with TRBJ2-2; 8 bases are a match to TRBD1. The CDR3 contains 15 residues. The trim removed 5 bases at V and 6 bases at J, leaving 8 bases unmatched. The germline V gene has CDR1 SGHNT and CDR2 YENEEA. CDR3 sequence: CASSPGTGWPGELFF. For the CDR3, the DNA is TGTGCCAGCAGCCCGGGGACAGGTTGGCCCGGGGAGCTGTTTTTT.

This rearrangement joins TRBV29-1 to TRBJ2-1; 10 bases map to TRBD2. With 3 bases clipped from V and 4 bases from J, the junction kept 6 bases outside the gene matches. This CDR3 contains 15 residues. In germline, CDR1 is SQVTM, CDR2 ANQGSEA. CDR3: CSVEGTSGTYNEQFF. The CDR3, as DNA: TGCAGCGTTGAGGGTACTAGCGGGACATACAATGAGCAGTTCTTC.

The chain employs TRBV4-2 and TRBJ1-2, with D hard to call. Germline V lookup: CDR1 LGHNA, CDR2 YNFKEQ. V was pared by 0 bases and J by 4 bases, with 15 bases between. The CDR3 has 16 residues. In nucleotides, the CDR3 is TGTGCCAGCAGCCAAGATAGTAGGGCGGGAGGCTATGGCTACACCTTC. The encoded protein is CASSQDSRAGGYGYTF.

CDR3 in DNA: TGCGCCAGCAGTGAGCCACCGGGACAGGGCTCCTACACTGAAGCTTTCTTT. It translates to CASSEPPGQGSYTEAFF. V usage is TRBV10-1 and J usage is TRBJ1-1; 9 bases match TRBD1. CDR1 WNHNN and CDR2 SYGVQD come from the germline V gene (reference sequence). The CDR3 is made up of 17 amino acids. After removal of 2 bases from V and 3 bases from J, the junction contained 10 bases not matched to a gene.

The chain carries TRBV19 and TRBJ2-1; TRBD2 aligns across 13 bases. This CDR3 region has 15 residues. Trimming at V came to 5 bases and at J to 7 bases, leaving 5 bases not matched to a gene. The germline V gene encodes CDR1 LNHDA and CDR2 SQIVND (reference sequence). The CDR3 DNA is TGTGCCAGTAGTCCTCCGGGACTAGCGGGAAATGAGCAGTTCTTC. Residues: CASSPPGLAGNEQFF.

V and J are TRBV6-5 and TRBJ1-1; D ambiguous. The CDR3 consists of 13 residues. In germline, CDR1 is MNHEY, CDR2 SVGAGI. The ends were cut back, 6 bases at V and 2 bases at J, with 10 bases in the middle. CDR3 nucleotide sequence: TGTGCCAGCAGCTGGCGGATTAACACTGAAGCTTTCTTT. Amino acids: CASSWRINTEAFF.

The rearrangement joins TRBV4-1 to TRBJ2-2; weak D call: TRBD1 (5 bases). V lost 0 bases to trimming and J lost 3 bases, with 14 bases between them. The CDR3 loop spans 17 amino acids. Per the germline V gene, CDR1 is MGHRA and CDR2 is YSYEKL. This CDR3 is CASSQETAPPYTGELFF. CDR3 nucleotides: TGCGCCAGCAGCCAAGAGACAGCTCCACCCTACACCGGGGAGCTGTTTTTT.

The chain couples TRBV6-1 to TRBJ2-7; 7 bases match TRBD2. This CDR3 contains 13 residues. V was clipped by 5 bases and J by 1 base; unmatched bases: 2. Germline assignment: CDR1 MNHNS and CDR2 SASEGT. CDR3 nucleotides: TGTGCCAGCAGTACTAGCGAATCCTACGAGCAGTACTTC. Its translation: CASSTSESYEQYF.

This chain connects TRBV14 to TRBJ2-7, with TRBD2 matching over 12 bases. CDR3 size: 15 residues. The germline V gene has CDR1 SGHDN and CDR2 FVKESK. V lost 3 bases and J lost 5; bases outside the gene matches: 5. Here the CDR3 reads CASSHGTSGSHEQYF. In DNA, the CDR3 is TGTGCCAGCAGCCACGGGACTAGCGGGTCCCACGAGCAGTACTTC.

The rearrangement uses TRBV1 and TRBJ2-7; TRBD2, as called in the table, went unchecked against the DNA. TRBV1 has pseudogene status. The CDR3 consists of 16 residues. CDR3 sequence reads: CTSSQGLFSGPYEQYF. CDR3 nucleotides: TGCACCAGCAGCCAGGGGCTGTTTAGCGGACCCTACGAGCAGTACTTC.